The rows below give T cell receptor beta chains drawn from one sample of a study of shared clonotypes between healthy human individuals. Profiled with immunoSEQ multiplex PCR; TCRdb holds only in-frame clones, not every one. The sample holds about half a million clones; 79% are singletons and the top ten take less than 15%. The sequenced material came from PBMCs. Receptors originate from a woman aged 35 to 49 in good health. Some clones in this sample may be carry-over from other donors' samples. CDR3s include the opening cysteine and the closing phenylalanine or tryptophan. D genes are given only for firm matches. Not all rows give a size; the values are once, few, many and, for expanded clones, a class.

d_gene,j_gene,abundance,v_gene,CDR3aa,CDR3nt
-,TRBJ2-5,-,TRBV5-1,CASSPTYSGETQYF,TGCGCCAGCAGCCCCACCTATTCCGGAGAGACCCAGTACTTC
TRBD2,TRBJ2-7,-,TRBV18,CASSPSLAGGSYEQYF,TGTGCCAGCTCACCAAGCCTAGCGGGGGGCTCCTACGAGCAGTACTTC
TRBD2,TRBJ2-1,-,TRBV28,CASSLPPSSGVGHEQFF,TGTGCCAGCAGTTTACCCCCCAGTAGCGGGGTGGGTCATGAGCAGTTCTTC
-,TRBJ2-7,once,TRBV5-1,CASSPTLARGGYEQYF,TGCGCCAGCAGCCCAACCCTGGCCCGAGGAGGGTACGAGCAGTACTTC
-,TRBJ2-7,few,TRBV5-1,CASSPVRGAYEQYF,TGCGCCAGCAGCCCCGTGAGGGGGGCCTACGAGCAGTACTTC
TRBD1,TRBJ2-7,-,TRBV4-2,CASSHQRGTGEVWEQYF,TGTGCCAGCAGCCACCAACGGGGGACAGGGGAAGTTTGGGAGCAGTACTTC
TRBD2,TRBJ2-1,few,TRBV7-3,CASSTTSGRGYEQFF,TGTGCCAGCAGCACAACTAGCGGGAGGGGGTATGAGCAGTTCTTC
-,TRBJ2-7,-,TRBV5-1,CASSFSRGEQYF,TGCGCCAGCAGCTTCTCGCGGGGCGAGCAGTACTTC
-,TRBJ2-3,-,TRBV7-3,CASSSEPSTDTQYF,TGTGCCAGCAGCTCGGAACCCAGCACAGATACGCAGTATTTT
TRBD1,TRBJ2-7,-,TRBV10-3,CASRLTGDYEQYF,TGTGCCAGCAGGTTGACAGGGGACTACGAGCAGTACTTC
-,TRBJ1-5,-,TRBV4-1,CASSQDLWAGAGNQPQHF,TGCGCCAGCAGCCAAGATCTTTGGGCGGGGGCGGGCAATCAGCCCCAGCATTTT
TRBD2,TRBJ2-2,-,TRBV4-2,CASSQVGTSGSWEELFF,TGTGCCAGCAGCCAAGTCGGGACTAGCGGGAGCTGGGAGGAGCTGTTTTTT
TRBD2,TRBJ2-2,-,TRBV5-6,CASSLVLAGGKTGELFF,TGTGCCAGCAGCTTGGTGCTTGCGGGAGGTAAAACCGGGGAGCTGTTTTTT
-,TRBJ1-1,-,TRBV7-8,CASSLGTGFDTEAFF,TGTGCCAGCAGCTTAGGAACAGGGTTTGACACTGAAGCTTTCTTT